Listed below are T cell receptor beta chains from one sample, sequenced in a study of OX40 agonist ivuxolimab in advanced cancers. The table came from immunoSEQ multiplex PCR; TCRdb's copy has only in-frame clones and leaves some out. The table includes about 74,000 clones, approximately 81% detected once. The sequencing used CD4+ or CD8+ T cells sorted from blood, collected in a trial of the OX40 agonist ivuxolimab. The source of these receptors is an adult with an advanced solid tumor such as melanoma, head and neck, liver or kidney cancer. Each CDR3 is given with its conserved first and last residue. The D gene is left open where the match is weak. Rows give clone size only sometimes, using once, few, many, or a class for an expanded clone.

d_call: NA; j_call: TRBJ2-7; v_call: TRBV2; clone_size: NA; cdr3_aa: CASSPRTASYEQYF; cdr3_nt: TGCGCCAGCAGCCCCCGGACTGCCTCCTACGAGCAGTACTTC
d_call: TRBD1; j_call: TRBJ1-2; v_call: TRBV6-1; clone_size: NA; cdr3_aa: CASSETGLTGVYGYTF; cdr3_nt: TGTGCCAGCAGTGAAACAGGACTAACAGGGGTCTATGGCTACACCTTC
d_call: NA; j_call: TRBJ2-1; v_call: TRBV7-9; clone_size: NA; cdr3_aa: CASSALRTSYNEQFF; cdr3_nt: TGTGCCAGCAGCGCCTTACGGACCTCCTACAATGAGCAGTTCTTC
d_call: TRBD1; j_call: TRBJ2-7; v_call: TRBV7-9; clone_size: NA; cdr3_aa: CASTDRDRVHEQYF; cdr3_nt: TGTGCCAGCACCGACCGGGACAGGGTCCACGAGCAGTACTTC
d_call: TRBD1; j_call: TRBJ1-2; v_call: TRBV5-6; clone_size: NA; cdr3_aa: CASSSHRGLYTF; cdr3_nt: TGTGCCAGCAGCTCGCACAGGGGGCTCTACACCTTC
d_call: NA; j_call: TRBJ2-1; v_call: TRBV18; clone_size: few; cdr3_aa: CASSPRRDEQFF; cdr3_nt: TGTGCCAGCTCACCTCGGCGCGATGAGCAGTTCTTC
d_call: TRBD2; j_call: TRBJ2-3; v_call: TRBV18; clone_size: NA; cdr3_aa: CASSPPGLAGGPINTDTQYF; cdr3_nt: TGTGCCAGCTCACCACCGGGACTAGCGGGAGGGCCGATAAATACAGATACGCAGTATTTT
d_call: TRBD2; j_call: TRBJ2-1; v_call: TRBV29-1; clone_size: NA; cdr3_aa: CSVGSGRNYNEQFF; cdr3_nt: TGCAGCGTTGGGAGCGGGAGGAACTACAATGAGCAGTTCTTC
d_call: NA; j_call: TRBJ1-2; v_call: TRBV28; clone_size: few; cdr3_aa: CASSLDDRRGYTF; cdr3_nt: TGTGCCAGCAGTCTCGACGACCGACGGGGCTACACCTTC
d_call: NA; j_call: TRBJ1-4; v_call: TRBV7-9; clone_size: NA; cdr3_aa: CASSPGEVLEKLFF; cdr3_nt: TGTGCCAGCAGCCCCGGGGAGGTTTTAGAAAAACTGTTTTTT
d_call: NA; j_call: TRBJ1-2; v_call: TRBV4-2; clone_size: few; cdr3_aa: CASSQVLQANYGYTF; cdr3_nt: TGTGCCAGCAGCCAAGTTCTGCAAGCTAACTATGGCTACACCTTC
d_call: TRBD1; j_call: TRBJ2-5; v_call: TRBV19; clone_size: NA; cdr3_aa: CASRPGQRVGTQYF; cdr3_nt: TGTGCCAGTAGGCCGGGACAGCGTGTGGGGACCCAGTACTTC
d_call: TRBD2; j_call: TRBJ2-1; v_call: TRBV6-5; clone_size: NA; cdr3_aa: CASSLSGRDYNEQFF; cdr3_nt: TGTGCCAGCAGCCTTAGCGGGAGAGATTACAATGAGCAGTTCTTC
d_call: NA; j_call: TRBJ1-2; v_call: TRBV30; clone_size: once; cdr3_aa: CAWSRSGLYGYTF; cdr3_nt: TGTGCCTGGAGTAGATCAGGACTCTATGGCTACACCTTC
d_call: NA; j_call: TRBJ2-2; v_call: TRBV6-6; clone_size: NA; cdr3_aa: CASTPGGSNTGELFF; cdr3_nt: TGTGCCAGCACCCCGGGGGGCTCGAACACCGGGGAGCTGTTTTTT